This T cell receptor beta chain comes out of a study of shared clonotypes between healthy human individuals. The CDR3 consists of 11 residues. Germline lookup yields CDR1 SGDLS and CDR2 YYNGEE. The V and J ends lost 7 bases and 4 bases respectively, with 8 bases between them. Generated by immunoSEQ multiplex PCR, the TCRdb table keeps only in-frame clones and is missing some. This table holds 2,500,000 or so clones, 93% found once. The sequenced sample was naive CD4+ T cells from PBMCs. Subset in this sample: CD45RA+ positively selected. The V and J genes are TRBV9 and TRBJ2-5; D gene unclear. The sequence was collected from a man aged 18 to 29 in good health. Some clones in this sample may be carry-over from other donors' samples. In DNA form, the CDR3 reads TGTGCCAGCCAACTTAGAGAGACCCAGTACTTC. It codes for CASQLRETQYF.